What follows is one T cell receptor (beta chain) and its context. What it binds is unknown. The data are from a study of T cells in Graves' hyperthyroidism and ophthalmopathy. Whole-study findings and limits: Most clonotypes that expanded in the thyroid above 0.001 also showed up in blood.

From germline, CDR1 is SGHVS and CDR2 FNYEAQ. Germline trimming cut 3 bases from V and 7 bases from J; bases unmatched to any gene: 10. The CDR3 is 16 amino acids. Amplified TCR beta CDR3 regions came from RNA transcripts. Initially, a first-round RT-PCR of the TCR CDR3 employed the HTBI primer set. TCRdb reanalysed the multiplex PCR reads using MiXCR and keeps one entry per CDR3 protein. This table holds around 600,000 distinct CDR3 sequences, about a sixth found once. Material for sequencing was blood. This chain joins TRBV7-6 and TRBJ2-2; 8 bases line up with TRBD2. This receptor was taken from a woman aged 25 to 39 with Graves' hyperthyroidism. The CDR3 sequence is CASSFPGRAGSGELFF. The CDR3 DNA reads as TGTGCCAGCAGCTTCCCCGGGAGGGCCGGTAGCGGGGAGCTGTTTTTT.